The 23 T cell receptor beta chains below were found in one sample sequenced in a study of early stage breast cancer tumors (dated by TCRdb to 2016 to 2017). Libraries were built with the immunoSEQ multiplex PCR assay. TCRdb obtained this table from immuneACCESS and retained in-frame rearrangements with V and J assigned. These tables miss some clones; where compared with another copy, unresolved V genes account for less than half of the shortfall, and the remainder is unexplained. Within this sample are some 41,000 clones, with around 72% of them counted one time only. 7.2% of the sample rests with the top ten. The sequenced sample was blood. All receptors come from a person aged 45-60 years with breast cancer.

The chain carries TRBV29-1 and TRBJ2-7, with 14 bases that match TRBD2. V shed 7 bases, J shed 4 bases, and the junction held 6 bases outside the gene matches. Per germline, CDR1 SQVTM and CDR2 ANQGSEA. The CDR3 covers 14 residues. The CDR3 DNA is TGCAGCGGTATCGGGACTAGCGGGAGTTACGAGCAGTACTTC. This encodes CSGIGTSGSYEQYF.

A single count supports this clone. The chain couples TRBV19 to TRBJ1-1, with unresolved D. The V and J ends lost 1 base and 5 bases respectively, with 11 bases between them. The CDR3 runs to 14 residues. The germline V gene has CDR1 LNHDA and CDR2 SQIVND (reference sequence). The CDR3 loop reads CASSIVVSGTEAFF. CDR3 DNA: TGTGCCAGTAGTATAGTGGTATCGGGGACTGAAGCTTTCTTT.

The chain joins TRBV6-5 to TRBJ2-2; 7 nucleotides match TRBD2. Germline loops: CDR1 MNHEY, CDR2 SVGAGI. V shed 4 bases and J 4 bases; nucleotides not matched to a gene: 3. This CDR3 region has 14 residues. The CDR3 protein is CASSSTGGTGELFF. CDR3 bases: TGTGCCAGCAGTTCCACGGGGGGCACCGGGGAGCTGTTTTTT.

This sequence joins TRBV6-1 and TRBJ2-7; TRBD1 matches 9 bases. The CDR3 covers 13 residues. Trimming at V came to 10 bases and at J to 6 bases, leaving 10 bases not matched to a gene. Germline CDR1 and CDR2: MNHNS and SASEGT. The CDR3 loop is CATVRDRDGEQYF. As DNA, the CDR3 is TGTGCCACCGTCCGGGACAGGGACGGCGAGCAGTACTTC.

The V gene is TRBV29-1, the J gene TRBJ2-7; 7 bases match TRBD1. V lost 4 bases and J lost 5; bases outside the gene matches: 11. This CDR3 is built from 14 residues. Germline CDR1 reads SQVTM; CDR2 reads ANQGSEA. The DNA of the CDR3 is TGCAGCGTTGCGACCAGGGGGAATATCGACGAGCAGTACTTC. It yields the protein CSVATRGNIDEQYF.

This clone was counted between two and nine times. The chain has TRBV5-1 and TRBJ1-1, with 7 bases lining up with TRBD1. V was pared by 4 bases and J by 5 bases, with 2 bases of the junction left unmatched. The germline gives CDR1 SGHRS, CDR2 YFSETQ. This CDR3 has 12 amino acids. The CDR3 DNA reads TGCGCCAGCAGCCCAGGGGGAACTGAAGCTTTCTTT. Translating gives CASSPGGTEAFF. Filled out from reference TRBV5-1 and TRBJ1-1, the complete variable domain reads KAGVTQTPRYLIKTRGQQVTLSCSPISGHRSVSWYQQTPGQGLQFLFEYFSETQRNKGNFPGRFSGRQFSNSRSEMNVSTLELGDSALYLCASSPGGTEAFFGQGTRLTVV.

This chain joins TRBV6-5 and TRBJ1-4; D not certain. Germline V lookup: CDR1 MNHEY, CDR2 SVGAGI. V shed 5 bases and J shed 8 bases, with 15 bases lying between them. This CDR3 has 14 amino acids. CDR3 loop: CASSLGLSAEKLFF. The CDR3 DNA reads as TGTGCCAGCAGTCTAGGTCTCTCGGCGGAAAAACTGTTTTTT.

The chain's CDR3 is CSVDWQWETQYF. The CDR3, as DNA: TGCAGCGTTGATTGGCAGTGGGAGACCCAGTACTTC. The V call is TRBV29-1, the J call TRBJ2-5, with D uncertain. Germline V gives CDR1 SQVTM, CDR2 ANQGSEA. Trimming took off 3 bases at V and 5 bases at J, with 10 bases between the two ends. This CDR3 spans 12 amino acids.

This clone has only one observation. The DNA for the CDR3 is TGCGCCAGCAGCTTGGCCGGGGGGAATAGCAATCAGCCCCAGCATTTT. It translates to CASSLAGGNSNQPQHF. The chain recombines TRBV5-1 with TRBJ1-5; a possible D gene is TRBD1 (5 bases). The V end lost 0 bases, the J end lost 0 bases, and 10 bases lay between the germline ends. CDR3 size: 16 residues. Germline assignment: CDR1 SGHRS and CDR2 YFSETQ.

The chain carries TRBV6-4 and TRBJ2-3; 12 positions agree with TRBD2. The V segment lost 6 bases and the J segment 5 bases; nucleotides outside the gene matches: 3. The CDR3 totals 14 residues. Per germline, CDR1 MRHNA and CDR2 SNTAGT. CDR3 residues: CASSGGLAGDTQYF. The DNA for the CDR3 is TGTGCCAGCAGCGGGGGACTAGCGGGAGATACGCAGTATTTT.

This rearrangement joins TRBV28 to TRBJ2-2, with 9 bases matching TRBD2. There are 15 residues in the CDR3. V gave up 6 bases and J gave up 0 bases; unmatched junction bases: 2. CDR1 and CDR2 from the germline V gene are MDHEN and SYDVKM. CDR3 residues: CASSAGGPNTGELFF. As DNA, the CDR3 is TGTGCCAGCAGCGCGGGGGGGCCGAACACCGGGGAGCTGTTTTTT.

This clone was found once. This rearrangement joins TRBV4-3 to TRBJ1-3; D gene ambiguous. This CDR3 is built from 15 residues. V was cut by 1 base and J by 0 bases, with 7 bases left in between. Germline values: CDR1 LGHNA, CDR2 YSLEER. CDR3 sequence (DNA): TGCGCCAGCAGCCAAGCTACCAACTCTGGAAACACCATATATTTT. Its translation: CASSQATNSGNTIYF.

This clone turned up a few times. V is TRBV11-2 and J is TRBJ1-1; no clear D. The CDR3 has 13 residues. CDR1 and CDR2 from the germline V gene are SGHAT and FQNNGV. Trimming removed 4 bases from V and 7 bases from J, with 13 bases in between. This CDR3 is CASSWRSGVEAFF. DNA of the CDR3: TGTGCCAGCAGCTGGAGGAGTGGCGTTGAAGCTTTCTTT. Complete variable domain (other parts from reference TRBV11-2 and TRBJ1-1): EAGVAQSPRYKIIEKRQSVAFWCNPISGHATLYWYQQILGQGPKLLIQFQNNGVVDDSQLPKDRFSAERLKGVDSTLKIQPAKLEDSAVYLCASSWRSGVEAFFGQGTRLTVV.

The chain recombines TRBV14 with TRBJ1-1; 10 bases agree with TRBD1. With V trimmed by 5 bases and J by 7 bases, 10 bases remained unmatched. CDR3 size: 15 residues. Germline V gene data show CDR1 as SGHDN and CDR2 as FVKESK. The CDR3 bases are TGTGCCAGCAGCGCCCTCCGGACAGGGGGGGGTGAAGCTTTCTTT. Its translation is CASSALRTGGGEAFF. Based on the CDR3 plus reference TRBV14 and TRBJ1-1, the full variable domain is EAGVTQFPSHSVIEKGQTVTLRCDPISGHDNLYWYRRVMGKEIKFLLHFVKESKQDESGMPNNRFLAERTGGTYSTLKVQPAELEDSGVYFCASSALRTGGGEAFFGQGTRLTVV.

This clone has more than one count but fewer than ten. The V and J genes are TRBV5-5 and TRBJ1-1, with D perhaps matching TRBD1 (6 bases). This CDR3 comprises 14 residues. Germline V lookup: CDR1 SGHKS, CDR2 YYEKEE (reference sequence). Trimming pared 1 base from V and 1 base from J, leaving 8 bases between. CDR3 DNA sequence: TGTGCCAGCAGCTTGTACAGGGCGAACACTGAAGCTTTCTTT. Its translation is CASSLYRANTEAFF.

The chain couples TRBV7-2 to TRBJ2-3, with TRBD2 matching 10 bases. The J segment lost 3 bases and the V segment lost 3 bases, leaving 3 bases of the junction unmatched. Germline values: CDR1 SGHTA, CDR2 FQGNSA. The CDR3 spans 15 residues. In DNA, the CDR3 is TGTGCCAGCAGCTTTAGCGGGGGGAGAACAGATACGCAGTATTTT. Its protein product is CASSFSGGRTDTQYF. Drawing the rest from reference TRBV7-2 and TRBJ2-3, the complete variable domain is GAGVSQSPSNKVTEKGKDVELRCDPISGHTALYWYRQSLGQGLEFLIYFQGNSAPDKSGLPSDRFSAERTGGSVSTLTIQRTQQEDSAVYLCASSFSGGRTDTQYFGPGTRLTVL.

J is TRBJ2-5 and V is TRBV15; TRBD2 agrees at 9 bases. CDR3 length equals 15 residues. Losses at the gene ends were 5 bases for V and 5 bases for J; bases not matched to a gene: 9. Per germline, CDR1 LNHNV and CDR2 YYDKDF (reference sequence). This CDR3 reads CATSGIAGDRETQYF. DNA of the CDR3: TGTGCCACCAGCGGAATAGCGGGAGATAGGGAGACCCAGTACTTC. Looking up the rest from reference TRBV15 and TRBJ2-5 gives the full variable domain: DAMVIQNPRYQVTQFGKPVTLSCSQTLNHNVMYWYQQKSSQAPKLLFHYYDKDFNNEADTPDNFQSRRPNTSFCFLDIRSPGLGDTAMYLCATSGIAGDRETQYFGPGTRLLVL.

In its sample, this clone was seen a few times. The rearrangement joins TRBV21-1 to TRBJ2-7; the table gives TRBD1 as D, unverified against the DNA. TRBV21-1 is a known pseudogene. The CDR3 sequence is 15 residues long. The CDR3 DNA reads as TGTGCCAGCAGCAAAGAATCCGATCACAGCTACGAGCAGTACGTC. This encodes CASSKESDHSYEQYV.

The CDR3 sequence: CASSRGLAVTYEQYF. The DNA for the CDR3 is TGCGCCAGCAGCCGGGGACTAGCGGTTACCTACGAGCAGTACTTC. V is TRBV4-1 and J is TRBJ2-7, with 11 bases that match TRBD2. The ends lost 4 bases at V and 2 bases at J; junction bases unmatched: 4. The CDR3 sequence is 15 residues long. Germline V lookup: CDR1 MGHRA, CDR2 YSYEKL.

This clone came up a few times. The CDR3 loop is CAISGRDSNQPQHF. CDR3 sequence (DNA): TGTGCCATCAGTGGGAGGGATAGCAATCAGCCCCAGCATTTT. V usage is TRBV10-3 and J usage is TRBJ1-5; no definite D call. Germline V gives CDR1 ENHRY, CDR2 SYGVKD. Deletions cut 4 bases from V and 0 bases from J, with 7 bases between. The CDR3 has 14 amino acids.

The chain combines TRBV2 with TRBJ2-4; the match to TRBD1 covers 8 bases. The CDR3 runs 18 residues. The V segment lost 0 bases and the J segment 0 bases; nucleotides outside the gene matches: 7. The V gene's germline CDR1 is SNHLY and CDR2 FYNNEI. CDR3 residues: CASSEARGQGAAKNIQYF. DNA for the CDR3: TGTGCCAGCAGTGAAGCAAGGGGGCAGGGGGCAGCCAAAAACATTCAGTACTTC.

The gene calls are TRBV4-1 and TRBJ1-3; 8 bases align to TRBD1. Germline CDR1 reads MGHRA; CDR2 reads YSYEKL. V shed 0 bases, J shed 9 bases, and the junction held 7 bases outside the gene matches. The CDR3 has 15 amino acids. The CDR3 region has the DNA TGCGCCAGCAGCCAAGATTCAGGGGGCGTGAGCACCATATATTTT. Translated, it gives CASSQDSGGVSTIYF.

This clone was found a few times. The chain employs TRBV2 and TRBJ1-3; D is ambiguous. The germline gives CDR1 SNHLY, CDR2 FYNNEI. V was cut by 7 bases and J by 0 bases, with 4 bases left in between. The CDR3 loop spans 12 amino acids. CDR3 DNA: TGTGCCAGCACCATCTCTGGAAACACCATATATTTT. Translated, it gives CASTISGNTIYF.